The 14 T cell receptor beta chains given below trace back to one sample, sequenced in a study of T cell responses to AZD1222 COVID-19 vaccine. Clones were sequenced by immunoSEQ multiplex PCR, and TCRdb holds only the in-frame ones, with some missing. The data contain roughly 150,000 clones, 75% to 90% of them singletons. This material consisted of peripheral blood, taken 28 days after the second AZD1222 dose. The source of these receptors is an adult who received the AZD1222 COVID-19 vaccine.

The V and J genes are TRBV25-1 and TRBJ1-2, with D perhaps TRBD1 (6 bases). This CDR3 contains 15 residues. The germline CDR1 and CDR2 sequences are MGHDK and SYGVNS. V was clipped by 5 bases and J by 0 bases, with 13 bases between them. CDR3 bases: TGTGCCAGCAGTAGCCGGGACATTTCTAACTATGGCTACACCTTC. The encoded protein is CASSSRDISNYGYTF.

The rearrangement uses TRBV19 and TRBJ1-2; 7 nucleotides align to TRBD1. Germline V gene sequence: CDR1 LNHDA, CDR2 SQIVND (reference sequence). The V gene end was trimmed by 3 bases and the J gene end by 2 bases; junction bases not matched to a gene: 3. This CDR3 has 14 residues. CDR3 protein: CASSIDRVNYGYTF. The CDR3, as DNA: TGTGCCAGTAGTATCGACAGGGTAAACTATGGCTACACCTTC. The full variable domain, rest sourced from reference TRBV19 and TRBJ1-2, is DGGITQSPKYLFRKEGQNVTLSCEQNLNHDAMYWYRQDPGQGLRLIYYSQIVNDFQKGDIAEGYSVSREKKESFPLTVTSAQKNPTAFYLCASSIDRVNYGYTFGSGTRLTVV.

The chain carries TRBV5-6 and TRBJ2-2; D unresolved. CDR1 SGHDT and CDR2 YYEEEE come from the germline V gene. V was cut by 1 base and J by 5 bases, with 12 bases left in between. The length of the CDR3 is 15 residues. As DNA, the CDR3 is TGTGCCAGCAGCTTGAGTTTAACACTTACCGGGGAGCTGTTTTTT. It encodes CASSLSLTLTGELFF.

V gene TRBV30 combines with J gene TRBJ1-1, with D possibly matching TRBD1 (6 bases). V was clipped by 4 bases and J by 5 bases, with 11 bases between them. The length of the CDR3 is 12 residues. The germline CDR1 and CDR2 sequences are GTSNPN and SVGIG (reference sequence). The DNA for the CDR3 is TGTGCCTGGACAGGGGCGAGGACTGAAGCTTTCTTT. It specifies CAWTGARTEAFF.

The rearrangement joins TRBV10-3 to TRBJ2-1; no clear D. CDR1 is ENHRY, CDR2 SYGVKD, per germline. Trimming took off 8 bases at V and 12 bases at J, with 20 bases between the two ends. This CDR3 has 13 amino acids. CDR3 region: CAIGQVLQDGQFF. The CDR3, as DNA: TGTGCCATCGGCCAGGTCCTACAAGACGGGCAGTTCTTC.

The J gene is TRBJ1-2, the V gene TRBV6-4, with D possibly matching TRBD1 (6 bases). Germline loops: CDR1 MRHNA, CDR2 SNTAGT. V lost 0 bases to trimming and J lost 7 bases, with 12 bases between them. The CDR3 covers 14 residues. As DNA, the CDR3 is TGTGCCAGCAGTGACTCGGCAGGGGCGGGTGGCTACACCTTC. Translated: CASSDSAGAGGYTF.

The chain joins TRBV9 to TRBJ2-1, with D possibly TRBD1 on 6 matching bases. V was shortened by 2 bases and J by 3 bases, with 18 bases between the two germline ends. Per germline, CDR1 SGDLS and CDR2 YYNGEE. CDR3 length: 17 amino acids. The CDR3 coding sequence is TGTGCCAGCAGCGTGGGATCAACAGGGCTGGGCTACAATGAGCAGTTCTTC. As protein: CASSVGSTGLGYNEQFF.

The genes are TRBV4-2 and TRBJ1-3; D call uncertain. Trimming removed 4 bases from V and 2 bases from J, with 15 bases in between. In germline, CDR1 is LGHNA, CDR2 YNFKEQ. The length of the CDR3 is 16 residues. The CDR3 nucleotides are TGTGCCAGCAGCCCACAGACTCCGAGCGCTGGAAACACCATATATTTT. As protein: CASSPQTPSAGNTIYF.

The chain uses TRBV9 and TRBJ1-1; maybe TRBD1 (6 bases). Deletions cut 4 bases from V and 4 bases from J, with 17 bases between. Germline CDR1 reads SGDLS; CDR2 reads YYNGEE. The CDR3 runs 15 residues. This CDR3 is CASSPRWGAGTEAFF. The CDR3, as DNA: TGTGCCAGCAGCCCCCGTTGGGGGGCAGGCACTGAAGCTTTCTTT.

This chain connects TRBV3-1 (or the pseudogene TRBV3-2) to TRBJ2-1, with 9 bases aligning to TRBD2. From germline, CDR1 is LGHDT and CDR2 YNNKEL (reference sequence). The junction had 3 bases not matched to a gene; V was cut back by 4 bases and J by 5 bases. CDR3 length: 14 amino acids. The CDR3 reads CASSRIAGDNEQFF. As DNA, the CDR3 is TGTGCCAGCAGCCGAATAGCGGGAGACAATGAGCAGTTCTTC.

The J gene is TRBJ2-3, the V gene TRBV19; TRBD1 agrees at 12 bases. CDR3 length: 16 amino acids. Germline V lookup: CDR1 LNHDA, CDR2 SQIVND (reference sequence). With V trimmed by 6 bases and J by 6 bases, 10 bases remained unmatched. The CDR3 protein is CASRPSGTGGWDTQYF. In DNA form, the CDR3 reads TGTGCCAGTAGGCCCTCCGGGACAGGGGGCTGGGATACGCAGTATTTT. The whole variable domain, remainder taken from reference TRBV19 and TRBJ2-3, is DGGITQSPKYLFRKEGQNVTLSCEQNLNHDAMYWYRQDPGQGLRLIYYSQIVNDFQKGDIAEGYSVSREKKESFPLTVTSAQKNPTAFYLCASRPSGTGGWDTQYFGPGTRLTVL.

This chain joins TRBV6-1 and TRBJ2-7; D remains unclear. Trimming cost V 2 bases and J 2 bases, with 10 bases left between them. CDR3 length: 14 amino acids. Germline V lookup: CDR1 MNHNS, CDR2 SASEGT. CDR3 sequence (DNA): TGTGCCAGCAGTGAACTAGATTATGCCTACGAGCAGTACGTC. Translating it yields CASSELDYAYEQYV.

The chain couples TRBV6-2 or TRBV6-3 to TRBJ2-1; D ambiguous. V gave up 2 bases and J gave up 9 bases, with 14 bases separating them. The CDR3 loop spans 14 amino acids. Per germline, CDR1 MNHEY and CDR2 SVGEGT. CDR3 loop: CASSYPIGLGEQFF. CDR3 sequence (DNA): TGTGCCAGCAGTTACCCTATTGGTCTAGGTGAGCAGTTCTTC.

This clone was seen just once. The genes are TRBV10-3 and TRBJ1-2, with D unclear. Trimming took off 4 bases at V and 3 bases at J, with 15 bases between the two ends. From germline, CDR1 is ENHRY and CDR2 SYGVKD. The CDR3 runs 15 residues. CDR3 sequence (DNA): TGTGCCATCAGTGGTGGTGGAAGTCAAGACTATGGCTACACCTTC. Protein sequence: CAISGGGSQDYGYTF.